Below, 20 T cell receptor beta chains from the same sample are listed, as sequenced in a study of shared clonotypes between healthy human individuals. Produced via immunoSEQ multiplex PCR; TCRdb's table is partial and in-frame only. The sample consists of 650,000 to 700,000 clones, about 90% of them appearing once. Specimen: memory CD8+ T cells from PBMCs. Subset described: CD45RO+ cells pooled with CCR7-negative TemRA cells. The receptors were sampled from a man aged 18-30 years in good health. Some clones in this sample may be carry-over from other donors' samples.

This chain uses TRBV19 with TRBJ1-1; D unclear. Germline V gives CDR1 LNHDA, CDR2 SQIVND (reference sequence). Trimming took 7 bases from V and 0 from J, leaving 9 bases between them. The CDR3 sequence is 13 residues long. The CDR3 region has the DNA TGTGCCAGTACCCGACGGGTGAACACTGAAGCTTTCTTT. It codes for CASTRRVNTEAFF.

In its sample, this clone was seen once. In the same sample, other DNA sequences code for this CDR3. CDR3 sequence (DNA): TGTGCCAGCAGTTTTCGGGGACGAGATCAGCCCCAGCATTTT. Translated: CASSFRGRDQPQHF. The V gene is TRBV27, the J gene TRBJ1-5; TRBD1 is a possible D gene (5 bases). With 3 bases removed from V and 5 bases from J, the gap between germline ends came to 11 bases. Germline V lookup: CDR1 MNHEY, CDR2 SMNVEV (reference sequence). CDR3 length: 14 amino acids.

To note about this clone: At the DNA level, this CDR3 is encoded by other sequences in the same sample as well. The chain links TRBV5-6 to TRBJ2-1, with D perhaps TRBD2 (5 bases). This CDR3 contains 13 residues. With 0 bases removed from V and 4 bases from J, the gap between germline ends came to 5 bases. Looked up from germline, CDR1 is SGHDT and CDR2 is YYEEEE. The CDR3 spells CASSLGGYNEQFF. The CDR3 coding sequence is TGTGCCAGCAGCTTGGGAGGGTACAATGAGCAGTTCTTC.

This chain joins TRBV19 and TRBJ1-2, with no clear D. Trimming left V 7 bases short and J 3 bases short, with 9 bases between. The germline V gene encodes CDR1 LNHDA and CDR2 SQIVND (reference sequence). The CDR3 length is 12 residues. CDR3 region: CASTGGYYGYTF. CDR3 sequence (DNA): TGTGCCAGTACGGGCGGATACTATGGCTACACCTTC.

This sequence joins TRBV6-6 and TRBJ2-7, with D perhaps TRBD2 (7 bases). V lost 7 bases and J 7 bases, leaving 23 bases between the germline ends. Looked up from germline, CDR1 is MNHNY and CDR2 is SVGAGI (reference sequence). CDR3 length: 15 residues. DNA for the CDR3: TGTGCCAGCATAGGGGGGTGGGAGGGCCCTTCTGAGCAGTACTTC. Translating gives CASIGGWEGPSEQYF.

V gene TRBV9 combines with J gene TRBJ1-2; 9 positions match TRBD1. Germline CDR1 reads SGDLS; CDR2 reads YYNGEE. The CDR3 has 15 residues. V shed 0 bases, J shed 8 bases, and the junction held 8 bases outside the gene matches. For the CDR3, the DNA is TGTGCCAGCAGCGTAGCTAGGGACAGGGTAGAGGGCTACACCTTC. This translates into CASSVARDRVEGYTF.

Only a few counts were recorded for this clone. The gene calls are TRBV11-2 and TRBJ2-1; D is uncertain. Deletions cut 6 bases from V and 9 bases from J, with 12 bases between. The CDR3 loop spans 12 amino acids. Germline assignment: CDR1 SGHAT and CDR2 FQNNGV. The CDR3 region is CASRRGPGEQFF. In nucleotides, the CDR3 is TGTGCCAGCAGACGAGGCCCGGGTGAGCAGTTCTTC.

The chain employs TRBV19 and TRBJ1-1; no clear D. Germline loops: CDR1 LNHDA, CDR2 SQIVND (reference sequence). This CDR3 contains 14 residues. Trimming pared 5 bases from V and 2 bases from J, leaving 12 bases between. CDR3 sequence (DNA): TGTGCCAGTAGTTGGCCAGGAGGTAACACTGAAGCTTTCTTT. This codes for CASSWPGGNTEAFF.

The V and J genes are TRBV6-1 and TRBJ2-2, with TRBD2 identical over 11 bases. Germline lookup yields CDR1 MNHNS and CDR2 SASEGT. The CDR3 totals 19 residues. After removal of 2 bases from V and 3 bases from J, the junction contained 11 bases not matched to a gene. CDR3 residues: CASSELGTLAGVHTGELFF. The DNA for the CDR3 is TGTGCCAGCAGTGAACTGGGGACACTAGCGGGAGTCCACACCGGGGAGCTGTTTTTT.

Remarks on this clone: This same CDR3 is encoded by further DNA sequences in the sample. This chain connects TRBV19 to TRBJ2-7; D not certain. The CDR3 runs 13 residues. Germline CDR1 LNHDA, CDR2 SQIVND (reference sequence). Trimming left V 5 bases short and J 4 bases short, with 12 bases between. This chain's CDR3 is CASSPPGSYEQYF. CDR3 nucleotide sequence: TGTGCCAGTAGTCCCCCTGGTTCGTACGAGCAGTACTTC.

V and J are TRBV19 and TRBJ2-1, with D unclear. The germline V gene has CDR1 LNHDA and CDR2 SQIVND (reference sequence). Between the trimmed V and J ends, which lost 5 bases and 4 bases, there was a span of 12 bases. The CDR3 runs 14 residues. The CDR3 loop reads CASSWVVGYNEQFF. The CDR3 bases are TGTGCCAGTAGTTGGGTCGTCGGATACAATGAGCAGTTCTTC.

The V call is TRBV27, the J call TRBJ1-2; no clear D. Germline V lookup: CDR1 MNHEY, CDR2 SMNVEV (reference sequence). This CDR3 is built from 13 residues. V lost 6 bases and J lost 7, with 15 bases in between. CDR3 in amino acids: CASRVGGSVGYTF. Here the CDR3 DNA reads TGTGCCAGCAGAGTAGGTGGCTCGGTTGGCTACACCTTC.

V gene TRBV28 combines with J gene TRBJ2-1; D ambiguous. Germline CDR1 reads MDHEN; CDR2 reads SYDVKM. This CDR3 is 16 amino acids long. Trimming shortened V by 4 bases and J by 1 base, and 14 bases separated the two germline ends. CDR3 protein: CASSYRPLLSYNEQFF. In DNA form, the CDR3 reads TGTGCCAGCAGTTATAGACCGCTTCTTTCCTACAATGAGCAGTTCTTC.

The chain carries TRBV29-1 and TRBJ1-2; D remains ambiguous. Per germline, CDR1 SQVTM and CDR2 ANQGSEA. The CDR3 has 15 residues. Trimming stripped 6 bases from V and 0 bases from J, with 17 bases between. The CDR3: CSVAGWEGSNYGYTF. The CDR3 DNA reads TGCAGCGTCGCGGGCTGGGAGGGCTCTAACTATGGCTACACCTTC. Filled out from reference TRBV29-1 and TRBJ1-2, the complete variable domain reads SAVISQKPSRDICQRGTSLTIQCQVDSQVTMMFWYRQQPGQSLTLIATANQGSEATYESGFVIDKFPISRPNLTFSTLTVSNMSPEDSSIYLCSVAGWEGSNYGYTFGSGTRLTVV.

The CDR3 protein is CASSETPWDTQYF. The CDR3 region has the DNA TGTGCCAGCAGTGAAACACCCTGGGATACGCAGTATTTT. The V gene is TRBV25-1, the J gene TRBJ2-3; D ambiguous. Germline V gene data show CDR1 as MGHDK and CDR2 as SYGVNS. The V end was cut by 2 bases, the J end by 6 bases, with 9 bases between. The CDR3 extends over 13 amino acids.

The chain recombines TRBV27 with TRBJ2-1; D gene ambiguous. The germline V and J ends were trimmed by 5 bases and 3 bases, with 5 bases remaining between them. This CDR3 contains 12 residues. CDR1 MNHEY and CDR2 SMNVEV come from the germline V gene (reference sequence). The CDR3 region is CASSNIYNEQFF. The CDR3 region has the DNA TGTGCCAGCAGTAACATCTACAATGAGCAGTTCTTC.

CDR3 residues: CAWSVHIKLYEQYF. The CDR3 DNA sequence: TGTGCCTGGAGTGTACATATTAAACTCTACGAGCAGTACTTC. The chain joins TRBV30 to TRBJ2-7; D call uncertain. This CDR3 spans 14 amino acids. Germline values: CDR1 GTSNPN, CDR2 SVGIG (reference sequence). V shed 0 bases and J shed 3 bases, with 12 bases lying between them.

Here the CDR3 reads CASSWGLNYEQYF. The CDR3 DNA sequence: TGTGCCAGCAGTTGGGGACTTAACTACGAGCAGTACTTC. V usage is TRBV27 and J usage is TRBJ2-7; D is perhaps TRBD2 (6 bases). V shed 4 bases and J shed 3 bases, with 10 bases lying between them. There are 13 residues in the CDR3. In germline, CDR1 is MNHEY, CDR2 SMNVEV (reference sequence).

The rearrangement uses TRBV7-9 and TRBJ2-5, with 13 nucleotides matching TRBD2. Germline V gene sequence: CDR1 SEHNR, CDR2 FQNEAQ (reference sequence). The CDR3 spans 15 residues. The junction had 7 bases not matched to a gene; V was cut back by 5 bases and J by 7 bases. The CDR3 here is CASSIGLAGASTQYF. CDR3 nucleotide sequence: TGTGCCAGCAGCATTGGACTAGCGGGAGCCTCGACCCAGTACTTC.

V gene TRBV10-3 combines with J gene TRBJ2-7; 11 nucleotides match TRBD2. Trimming at V came to 9 bases and at J to 0 bases, leaving 4 bases not matched to a gene. Germline CDR1 reads ENHRY; CDR2 reads SYGVKD. This CDR3 comprises 14 residues. CDR3 loop: CAIGTSGPSYEQYF. In DNA, the CDR3 is TGTGCCATTGGGACTAGCGGTCCCTCCTACGAGCAGTACTTC.